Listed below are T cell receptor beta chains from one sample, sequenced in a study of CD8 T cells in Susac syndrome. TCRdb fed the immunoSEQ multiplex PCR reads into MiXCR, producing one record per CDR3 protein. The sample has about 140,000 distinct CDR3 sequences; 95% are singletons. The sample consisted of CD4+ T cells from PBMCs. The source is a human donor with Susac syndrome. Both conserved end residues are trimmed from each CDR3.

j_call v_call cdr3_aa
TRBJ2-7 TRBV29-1 SVCSSINYEQY
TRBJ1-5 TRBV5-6 ASSFAGPNQPQH
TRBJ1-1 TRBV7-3 ASSYTGKTEAF
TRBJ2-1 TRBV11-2 ASSFRSGANEQF
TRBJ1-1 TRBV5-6 ASSWKGTGKAF
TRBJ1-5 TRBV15 ATSRPGTGLYQPQH
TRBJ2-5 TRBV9 ASANEGTEEETQY
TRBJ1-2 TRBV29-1 SVVGYYGYT
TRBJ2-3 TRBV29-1 SVEQGASSTDTQY
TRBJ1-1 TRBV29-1 SVSRMNTEAF
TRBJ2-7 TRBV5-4 ASSRPSGSTYEQY
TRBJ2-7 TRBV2 ASSEPLPYEQY
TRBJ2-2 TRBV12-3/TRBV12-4 AGRQGDGELF
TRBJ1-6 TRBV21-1 ASSKEPTPLH
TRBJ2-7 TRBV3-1 ASSQVPRRGAVEQY
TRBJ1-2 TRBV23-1 ASTPGLGYT
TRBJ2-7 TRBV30 AWSTGLAGPYEQY
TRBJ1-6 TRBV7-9 ASSADRSPLH
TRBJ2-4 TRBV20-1 SARETGSPVVAKNIQY
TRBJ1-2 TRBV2 ASSEVGAWGYT
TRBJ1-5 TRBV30 AWQYTGTGDQPQH
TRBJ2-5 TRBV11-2 ASSWSGKETQY
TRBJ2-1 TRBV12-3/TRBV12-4 ASTAQASNEQF
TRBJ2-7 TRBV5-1 ASSLAGQRDEQY
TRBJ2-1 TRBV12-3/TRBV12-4 ASSLVREQF
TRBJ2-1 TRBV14 ASSRPRGSYNEQF
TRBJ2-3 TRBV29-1 SVERLAGGILTDTQY
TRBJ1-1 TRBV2 ASSGQNTEAF
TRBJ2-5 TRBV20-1 SARAKGGLETQY
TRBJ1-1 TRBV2 AGRTDTEAF
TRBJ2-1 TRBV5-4 ASSFPSGTYNEQF
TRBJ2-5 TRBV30 AWRRGFAGGGETQY
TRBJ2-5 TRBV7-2 ASSFPLETQY
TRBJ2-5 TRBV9 ASSPGRAQETQY